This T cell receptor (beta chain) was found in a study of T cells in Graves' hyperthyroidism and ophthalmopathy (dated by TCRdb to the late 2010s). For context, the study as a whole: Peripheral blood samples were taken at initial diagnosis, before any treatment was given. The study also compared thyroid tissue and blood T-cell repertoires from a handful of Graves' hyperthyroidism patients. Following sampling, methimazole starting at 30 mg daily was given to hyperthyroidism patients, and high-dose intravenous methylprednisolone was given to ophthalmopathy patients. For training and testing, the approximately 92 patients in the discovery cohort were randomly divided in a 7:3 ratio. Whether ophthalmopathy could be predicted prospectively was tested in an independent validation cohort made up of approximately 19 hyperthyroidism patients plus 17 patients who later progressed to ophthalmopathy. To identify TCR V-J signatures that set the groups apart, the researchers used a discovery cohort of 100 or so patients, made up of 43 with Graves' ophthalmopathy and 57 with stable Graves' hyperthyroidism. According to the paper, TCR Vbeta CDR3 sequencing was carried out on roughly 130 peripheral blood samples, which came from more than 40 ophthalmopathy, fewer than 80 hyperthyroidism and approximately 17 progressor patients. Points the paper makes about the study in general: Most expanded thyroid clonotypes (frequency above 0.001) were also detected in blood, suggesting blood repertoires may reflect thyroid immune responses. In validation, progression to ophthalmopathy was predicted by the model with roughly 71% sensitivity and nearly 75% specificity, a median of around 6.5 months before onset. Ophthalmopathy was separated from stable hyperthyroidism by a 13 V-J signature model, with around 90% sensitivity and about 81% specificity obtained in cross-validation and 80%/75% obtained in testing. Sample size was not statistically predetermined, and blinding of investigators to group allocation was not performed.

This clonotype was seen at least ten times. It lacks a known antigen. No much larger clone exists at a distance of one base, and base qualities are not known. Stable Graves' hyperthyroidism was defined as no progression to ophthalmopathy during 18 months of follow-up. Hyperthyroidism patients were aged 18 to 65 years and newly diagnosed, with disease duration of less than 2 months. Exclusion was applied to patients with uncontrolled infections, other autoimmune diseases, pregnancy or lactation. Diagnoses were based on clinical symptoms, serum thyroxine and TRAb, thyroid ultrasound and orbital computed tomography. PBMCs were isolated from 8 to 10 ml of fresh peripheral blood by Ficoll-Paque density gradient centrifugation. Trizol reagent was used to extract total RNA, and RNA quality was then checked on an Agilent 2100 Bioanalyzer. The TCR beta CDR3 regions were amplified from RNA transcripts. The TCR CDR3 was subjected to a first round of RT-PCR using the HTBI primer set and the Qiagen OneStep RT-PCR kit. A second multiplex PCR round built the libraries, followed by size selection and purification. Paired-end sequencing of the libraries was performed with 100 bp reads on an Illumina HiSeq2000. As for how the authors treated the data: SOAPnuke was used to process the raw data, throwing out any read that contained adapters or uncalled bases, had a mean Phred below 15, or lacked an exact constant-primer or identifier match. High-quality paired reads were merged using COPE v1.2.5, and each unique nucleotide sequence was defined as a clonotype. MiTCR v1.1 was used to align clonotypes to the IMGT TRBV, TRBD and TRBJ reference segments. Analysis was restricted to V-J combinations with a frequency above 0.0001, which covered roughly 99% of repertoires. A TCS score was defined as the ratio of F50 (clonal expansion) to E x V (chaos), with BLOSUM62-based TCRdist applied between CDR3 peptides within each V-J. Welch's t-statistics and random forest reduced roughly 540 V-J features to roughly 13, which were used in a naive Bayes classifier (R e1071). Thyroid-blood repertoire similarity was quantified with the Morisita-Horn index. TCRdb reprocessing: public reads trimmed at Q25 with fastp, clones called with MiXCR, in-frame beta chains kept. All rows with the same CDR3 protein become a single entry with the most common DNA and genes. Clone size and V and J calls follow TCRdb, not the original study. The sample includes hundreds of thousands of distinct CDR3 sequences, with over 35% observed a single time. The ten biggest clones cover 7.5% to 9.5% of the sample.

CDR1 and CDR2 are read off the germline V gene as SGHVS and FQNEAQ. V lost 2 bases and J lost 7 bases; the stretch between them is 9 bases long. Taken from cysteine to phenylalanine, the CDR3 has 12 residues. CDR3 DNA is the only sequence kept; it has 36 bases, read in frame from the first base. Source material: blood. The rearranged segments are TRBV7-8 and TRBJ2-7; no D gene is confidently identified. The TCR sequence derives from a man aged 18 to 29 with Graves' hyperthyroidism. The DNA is TGTGCCAGCAGCTTAACCACAATGGAGCAGTACTTC. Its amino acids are CASSLTTMEQYF. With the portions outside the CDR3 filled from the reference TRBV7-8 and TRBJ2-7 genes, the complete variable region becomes GAGVSQSPRYKVAKRGQDVALRCDPISGHVSLFWYQQALGQGPEFLTYFQNEAQLDKSGLPSDRFFAERPEGSVSTLKIQRTQQEDSAVYLCASSLTTMEQYFGPGTRLTVT.